This paragraph covers one T cell receptor beta chain sequence. The primer mix had 60 Vbeta and 13 Jbeta primers. Assay used: immunoSEQ multiplex PCR; TCRdb lists only in-frame clones, some missing. The sample lists about 100,000 clones; about four fifths were seen once. The sample comes from a study of cytomegalovirus exposure and HLA in healthy donors. Trimming removed 6 bases from V and 4 bases from J; junction bases left unmatched: 4. The CDR3 spans 12 residues. The germline V gene has CDR1 SQVTM and CDR2 ANQGSEA. The clonotype was recovered from a woman between 40 and 50 years old in good health and CMV-seronegative. The chain couples TRBV29-1 to TRBJ1-2; 8 bases are a match to TRBD1. Source material: PBMCs. The CDR3 region has the DNA TGCAGCGTGGAACAGGGGGGCTATGGCTACACCTTC. Protein product: CSVEQGGYGYTF.